These 11 T cell receptor beta chains were all obtained from the same sample, sequenced in a study of T-cell memory formation after mild COVID-19. TCRdb re-called the 5' RACE reads through MiXCR, storing one row per CDR3 protein. This table holds fewer than 150,000 distinct CDR3 sequences, around 15% found once. Specimen: PBMCs or a T cell subset sorted from them (not recorded which). The receptors stem from an adult woman who had mild COVID-19 (a few samples of this study predate the infection). Cell type and time point are not known.

The chain couples TRBV11-2 to TRBJ2-7; D possibly uses TRBD1 or TRBD2 (5 bases each). This CDR3 comprises 16 residues. Trimming removed 4 bases at V and 2 bases at J, with 18 bases between. Per the germline V gene, CDR1 is SGHAT and CDR2 is FQNNGV. CDR3 nucleotides: TGTGCCAGCAGCTCCCCGGGACGGGGAAGAACCTACGAGCAGTACTTC. Residues: CASSSPGRGRTYEQYF. The full variable domain, with the rest looked up from reference TRBV11-2 and TRBJ2-7, is EAGVAQSPRYKIIEKRQSVAFWCNPISGHATLYWYQQILGQGPKLLIQFQNNGVVDDSQLPKDRFSAERLKGVDSTLKIQPAKLEDSAVYLCASSSPGRGRTYEQYFGPGTRLTVT.

This clonotype has more than one count but fewer than ten. This rearrangement joins TRBV7-8 to TRBJ2-2, with D unclear. V was clipped by 3 bases and J by 1 base, with 3 bases between them. The CDR3 spans 13 residues. Germline V gene data show CDR1 as SGHVS and CDR2 as FQNEAQ. CDR3 coding DNA: TGTGCCAGCAGCTTCGTGAACACCGGGGAGCTGTTTTTT. Translated, it gives CASSFVNTGELFF. Full variable domain (rest looked up from reference TRBV7-8 and TRBJ2-2): GAGVSQSPRYKVAKRGQDVALRCDPISGHVSLFWYQQALGQGPEFLTYFQNEAQLDKSGLPSDRFFAERPEGSVSTLKIQRTQQEDSAVYLCASSFVNTGELFFGEGSRLTVL.

This clonotype appeared a few times. The chain carries TRBV7-6 and TRBJ1-1; TRBD1 agrees at 8 bases. Trimming at V came to 0 bases and at J to 1 base, leaving 10 bases not matched to a gene. The CDR3 consists of 18 residues. Germline values: CDR1 SGHVS, CDR2 FNYEAQ. The chain's CDR3 is CASSLAWQGAPANTEAFF. The CDR3 nucleotides are TGTGCCAGCAGCTTAGCTTGGCAGGGGGCACCTGCGAACACTGAAGCTTTCTTT.

Turning to this clonotype: Sequence at one end of the junction differs from germline and may be a read error. The chain combines TRBV20-1 with TRBJ1-2, with D maybe TRBD1 (5 bases). Germline V CDR1 and CDR2: DFQATT, SNEGSKA (reference sequence). The CDR3 covers 13 residues. CDR3 in DNA: TGCAGTGCTAGTCATACTGGGGACTATTGCTACACCTTC. This gives the protein CSASHTGDYCYTF.

This clonotype came up a few times. The chain uses TRBV30 and TRBJ2-7, with 11 nucleotides matching TRBD1. V dropped 3 bases and J dropped 5; count of bases not matched to a gene: 6. Germline assignment: CDR1 GTSNPN and CDR2 SVGIG (reference sequence). This CDR3 is built from 14 residues. The CDR3 DNA is TGTGCCTGGAGAAGGACAGGGGGCCTCCACGAGCAGTACTTC. Translated, it gives CAWRRTGGLHEQYF. Combining the CDR3 with reference TRBV30 and TRBJ2-7 gives the whole variable domain SQTIHQWPATLVQPVGSPLSLECTVEGTSNPNLYWYRQAAGRGLQLLFYSVGIGQISSEVPQNLSASRPQDRQFILSSKKLLLSDSGFYLCAWRRTGGLHEQYFGPGTRLTVT.

V usage is TRBV9 and J usage is TRBJ2-1; 8 positions agree with TRBD2. V trimming: 0 bases; J trimming: 4 bases; junction bases outside the gene matches: 3. The germline V gene encodes CDR1 SGDLS and CDR2 YYNGEE. The CDR3 covers 15 residues. CDR3 nucleotide sequence: TGTGCCAGCAGCGTAGAGCGCGGGGGGTACAATGAGCAGTTCTTC. It translates to CASSVERGGYNEQFF.

The V and J genes are TRBV6-2 or TRBV6-3 and TRBJ1-1, with D maybe TRBD1 (5 bases). The CDR3 is made up of 14 amino acids. Germline CDR1 is MNHEY and CDR2 is SVGEGT. Trimming cost V 8 bases and J 6 bases, with 19 bases left between them. The CDR3 region is CASGLAGDSSEAFF. Written as DNA, the CDR3 is TGTGCCAGCGGATTGGCAGGCGACAGTTCTGAAGCTTTCTTT.

This clonotype has more than one count but fewer than ten. CDR3 in DNA: TGTGCCACCAGCCATTCCCGGTCAGTTCACCACGAGCAGTACTTC. Amino acids: CATSHSRSVHHEQYF. The chain carries TRBV15 and TRBJ2-7, with D uncertain. The ends were cut back, 5 bases at V and 5 bases at J, with 19 bases in the middle. This CDR3 spans 15 amino acids. From germline, CDR1 is LNHNV and CDR2 YYDKDF (reference sequence).

Many counts were recorded for this clonotype. V gene TRBV7-2 combines with J gene TRBJ1-6; weak D call: TRBD1 (5 bases). The V end was cut by 2 bases, the J end by 5 bases, with 25 bases between. The CDR3 contains 20 residues. The germline CDR1 and CDR2 sequences are SGHTA and FQGNSA. CDR3 sequence (DNA): TGTGCCAGCAGCTTAAGCGGGGGTATGGACCGCCTGGGGGATAATTCACCCCTCCACTTT. It is translated as CASSLSGGMDRLGDNSPLHF.

This clonotype was recorded a few times. Written as DNA, the CDR3 is TGTGCCAGCAGCCAAGATCCCCAGGGATGGGGCAATCAGCCCCAGCATTTT. It encodes CASSQDPQGWGNQPQHF. This rearrangement joins TRBV4-2 to TRBJ1-5, with a tentative D call TRBD1 (5 bases). Germline values: CDR1 LGHNA, CDR2 YNFKEQ. V lost 0 bases and J 2 bases, leaving 14 bases between the germline ends. The CDR3 has 17 amino acids.

V is TRBV3-1 and J is TRBJ2-3; 7 bases map to TRBD1. Looked up from germline, CDR1 is LGHDT and CDR2 is YNNKEL (reference sequence). CDR3 length: 14 residues. After removal of 7 bases from V and 0 bases from J, the junction contained 4 bases not matched to a gene. The CDR3 loop is CASTPRGSTDTQYF. CDR3 nucleotide sequence: TGTGCCAGCACCCCCAGGGGGAGCACAGATACGCAGTATTTT.